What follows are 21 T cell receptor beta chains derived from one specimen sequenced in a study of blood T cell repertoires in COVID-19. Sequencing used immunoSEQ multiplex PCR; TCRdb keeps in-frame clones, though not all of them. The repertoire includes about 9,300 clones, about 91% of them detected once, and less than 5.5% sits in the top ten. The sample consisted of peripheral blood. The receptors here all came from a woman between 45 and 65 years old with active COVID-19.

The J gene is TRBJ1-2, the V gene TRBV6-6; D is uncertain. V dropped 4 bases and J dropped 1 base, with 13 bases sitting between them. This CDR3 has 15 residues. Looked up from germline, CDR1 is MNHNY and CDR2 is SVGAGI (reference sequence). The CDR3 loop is CASSSPREGNYGYTF. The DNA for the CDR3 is TGTGCCAGCAGTTCCCCCCGGGAAGGTAACTATGGCTACACCTTC.

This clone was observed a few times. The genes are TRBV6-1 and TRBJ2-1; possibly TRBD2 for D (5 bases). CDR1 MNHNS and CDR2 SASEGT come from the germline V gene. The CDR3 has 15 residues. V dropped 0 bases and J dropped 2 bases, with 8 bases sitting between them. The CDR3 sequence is CASSEATNPYNEQFF. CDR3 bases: TGTGCCAGCAGTGAAGCGACTAATCCCTACAATGAGCAGTTCTTC.

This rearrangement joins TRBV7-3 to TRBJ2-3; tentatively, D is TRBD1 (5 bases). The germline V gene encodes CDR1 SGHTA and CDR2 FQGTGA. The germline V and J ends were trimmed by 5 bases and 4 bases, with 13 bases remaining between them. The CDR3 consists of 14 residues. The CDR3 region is CASSPLKGSDTQYF. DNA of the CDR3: TGTGCCAGCAGCCCCCTGAAGGGGTCAGATACGCAGTATTTT. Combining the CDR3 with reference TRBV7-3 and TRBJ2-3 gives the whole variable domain GAGVSQTPSNKVTEKGKYVELRCDPISGHTALYWYRQSLGQGPEFLIYFQGTGAADDSGLPNDRFFAVRPEGSVSTLKIQRTERGDSAVYLCASSPLKGSDTQYFGPGTRLTVL.

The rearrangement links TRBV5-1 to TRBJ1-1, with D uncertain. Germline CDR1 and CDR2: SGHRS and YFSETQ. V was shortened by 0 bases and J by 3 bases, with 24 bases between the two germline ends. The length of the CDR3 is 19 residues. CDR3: CASSLGSGLHRPGDTEAFF. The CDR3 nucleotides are TGCGCCAGCAGCTTGGGAAGCGGATTACACCGACCCGGGGACACTGAAGCTTTCTTT. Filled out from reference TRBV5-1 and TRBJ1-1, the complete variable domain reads KAGVTQTPRYLIKTRGQQVTLSCSPISGHRSVSWYQQTPGQGLQFLFEYFSETQRNKGNFPGRFSGRQFSNSRSEMNVSTLELGDSALYLCASSLGSGLHRPGDTEAFFGQGTRLTVV.

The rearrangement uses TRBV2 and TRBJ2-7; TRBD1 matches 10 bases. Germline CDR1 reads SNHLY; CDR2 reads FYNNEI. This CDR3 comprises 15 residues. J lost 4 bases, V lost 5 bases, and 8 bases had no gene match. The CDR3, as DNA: TGTGCCAGCAGTCCGACAGGGGGCAGTGTTTACGAGCAGTACTTC. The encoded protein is CASSPTGGSVYEQYF.

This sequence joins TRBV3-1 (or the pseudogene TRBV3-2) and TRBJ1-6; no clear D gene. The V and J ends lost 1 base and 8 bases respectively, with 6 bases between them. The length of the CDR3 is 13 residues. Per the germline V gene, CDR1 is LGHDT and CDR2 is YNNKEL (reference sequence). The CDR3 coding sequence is TGTGCCAGCAGCCAAGGAGGGTATTCACCCCTCCACTTT. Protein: CASSQGGYSPLHF.

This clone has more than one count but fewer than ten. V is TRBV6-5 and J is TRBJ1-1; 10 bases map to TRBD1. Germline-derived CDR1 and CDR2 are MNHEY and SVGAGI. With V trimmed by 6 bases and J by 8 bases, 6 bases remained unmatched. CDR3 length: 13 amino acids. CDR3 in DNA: TGTGCCAGCAGCTACGGGACAGGGGCCGAAGCTTTCTTT. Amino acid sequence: CASSYGTGAEAFF.

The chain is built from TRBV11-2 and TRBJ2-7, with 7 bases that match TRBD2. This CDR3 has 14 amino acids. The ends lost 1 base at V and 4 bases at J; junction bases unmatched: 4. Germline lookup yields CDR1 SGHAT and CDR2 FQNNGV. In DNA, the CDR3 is TGTGCCAGCAGCTTAGGGACTAGTGTTTACGAGCAGTACTTC. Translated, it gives CASSLGTSVYEQYF.

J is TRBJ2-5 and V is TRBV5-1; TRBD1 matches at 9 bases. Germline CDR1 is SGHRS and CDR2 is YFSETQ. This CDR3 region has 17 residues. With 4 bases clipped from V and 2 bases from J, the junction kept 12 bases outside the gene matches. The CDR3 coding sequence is TGCGCCAGCAGCCCGGGGGGACAGGGCTCCGGACAAGAGACCCAGTACTTC. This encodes CASSPGGQGSGQETQYF. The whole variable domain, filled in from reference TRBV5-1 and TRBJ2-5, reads KAGVTQTPRYLIKTRGQQVTLSCSPISGHRSVSWYQQTPGQGLQFLFEYFSETQRNKGNFPGRFSGRQFSNSRSEMNVSTLELGDSALYLCASSPGGQGSGQETQYFGPGTRLLVL.

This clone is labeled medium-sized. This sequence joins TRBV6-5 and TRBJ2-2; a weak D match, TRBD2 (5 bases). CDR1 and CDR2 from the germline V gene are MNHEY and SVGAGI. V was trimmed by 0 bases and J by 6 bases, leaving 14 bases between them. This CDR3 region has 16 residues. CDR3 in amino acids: CASSYSLETGSGELFF. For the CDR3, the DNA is TGTGCCAGCAGTTACTCTCTGGAGACGGGGTCCGGGGAGCTGTTTTTT.

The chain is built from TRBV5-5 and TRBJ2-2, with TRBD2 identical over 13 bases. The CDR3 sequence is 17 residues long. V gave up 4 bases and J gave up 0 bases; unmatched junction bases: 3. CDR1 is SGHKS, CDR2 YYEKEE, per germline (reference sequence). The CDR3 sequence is CASSATSGRANTGELFF. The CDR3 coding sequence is TGTGCCAGCAGCGCTACTAGCGGGAGGGCGAACACCGGGGAGCTGTTTTTT. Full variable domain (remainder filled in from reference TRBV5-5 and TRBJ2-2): DAGVTQSPTHLIKTRGQQVTLRCSPISGHKSVSWYQQVLGQGPQFIFQYYEKEERGRGNFPDRFSARQFPNYSSELNVNALLLGDSALYLCASSATSGRANTGELFFGEGSRLTVL.

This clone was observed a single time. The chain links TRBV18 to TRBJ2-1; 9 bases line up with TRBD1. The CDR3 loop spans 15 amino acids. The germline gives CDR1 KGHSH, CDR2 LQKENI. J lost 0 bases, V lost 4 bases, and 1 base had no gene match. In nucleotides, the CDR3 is TGTGCCAGCTCACAGGGACAGGGCTCCTACAATGAGCAGTTCTTC. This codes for CASSQGQGSYNEQFF.

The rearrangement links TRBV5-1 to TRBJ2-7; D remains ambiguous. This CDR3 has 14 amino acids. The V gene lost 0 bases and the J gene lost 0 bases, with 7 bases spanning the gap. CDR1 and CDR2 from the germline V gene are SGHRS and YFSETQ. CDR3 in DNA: TGCGCCAGCAGCTTGGGCGGAGTCTCCTACGAGCAGTACTTC. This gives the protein CASSLGGVSYEQYF.

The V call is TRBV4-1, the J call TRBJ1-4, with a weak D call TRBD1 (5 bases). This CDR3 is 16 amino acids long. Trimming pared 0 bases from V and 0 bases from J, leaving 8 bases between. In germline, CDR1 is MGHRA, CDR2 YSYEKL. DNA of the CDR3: TGCGCCAGCAGCCAAGATACAGGAGCAACTAATGAAAAACTGTTTTTT. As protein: CASSQDTGATNEKLFF.

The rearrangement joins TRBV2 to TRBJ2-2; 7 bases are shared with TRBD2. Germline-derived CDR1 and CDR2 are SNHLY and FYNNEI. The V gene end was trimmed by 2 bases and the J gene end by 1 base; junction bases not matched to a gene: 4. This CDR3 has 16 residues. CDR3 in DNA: TGTGCCAGCAGTGAACTCCCGGGAGGGAACACCGGGGAGCTGTTTTTT. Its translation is CASSELPGGNTGELFF.

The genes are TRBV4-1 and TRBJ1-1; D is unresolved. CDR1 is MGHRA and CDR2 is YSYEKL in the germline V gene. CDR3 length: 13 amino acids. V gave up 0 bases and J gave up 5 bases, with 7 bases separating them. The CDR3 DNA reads TGCGCCAGCAGCCAAGACTACGGTACTGAAGCTTTCTTT. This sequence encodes CASSQDYGTEAFF.

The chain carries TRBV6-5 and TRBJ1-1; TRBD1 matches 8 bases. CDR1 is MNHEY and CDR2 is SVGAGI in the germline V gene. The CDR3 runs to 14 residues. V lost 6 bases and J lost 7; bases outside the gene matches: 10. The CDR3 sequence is CASSGTQGAGEAFF. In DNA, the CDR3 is TGTGCCAGCAGCGGAACTCAGGGGGCTGGTGAAGCTTTCTTT.

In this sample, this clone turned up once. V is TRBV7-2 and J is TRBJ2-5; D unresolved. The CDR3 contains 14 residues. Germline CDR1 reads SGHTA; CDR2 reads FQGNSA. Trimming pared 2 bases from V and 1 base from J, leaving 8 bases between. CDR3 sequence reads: CASSLYGPQETQYF. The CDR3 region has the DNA TGTGCCAGCAGCTTATATGGGCCCCAAGAGACCCAGTACTTC.

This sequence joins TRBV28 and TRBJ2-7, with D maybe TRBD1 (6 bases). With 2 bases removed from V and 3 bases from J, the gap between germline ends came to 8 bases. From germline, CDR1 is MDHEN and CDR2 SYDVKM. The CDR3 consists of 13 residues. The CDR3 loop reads CASSLGQNYEQYF. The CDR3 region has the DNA TGTGCCAGCAGTTTAGGACAGAACTACGAGCAGTACTTC.

The CDR3 nucleotides are TGTGCCAGCAGCCAAGGGACAGGAGGAAACTATGGCTACACCTTC. As protein: CASSQGTGGNYGYTF. This chain joins TRBV3-1 (or the pseudogene TRBV3-2) and TRBJ1-2; the match to TRBD1 covers 7 bases. CDR1 is LGHDT and CDR2 is YNNKEL in the germline V gene (reference sequence). V shed 1 base, J shed 2 bases, and the junction held 4 bases outside the gene matches. The CDR3 runs 15 residues.

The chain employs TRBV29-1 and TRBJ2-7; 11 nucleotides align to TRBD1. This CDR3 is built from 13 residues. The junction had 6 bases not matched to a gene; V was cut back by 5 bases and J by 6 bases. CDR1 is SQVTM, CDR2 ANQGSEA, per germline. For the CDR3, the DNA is TGCAGCGTTTCCGGACAGGGGGCGGGCGAGCAGTACTTC. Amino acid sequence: CSVSGQGAGEQYF.